These 25 T cell receptor beta chains were all obtained from the same sample, sequenced in a study of cytomegalovirus exposure and HLA in healthy donors. With 60 Vbeta and 13 Jbeta primers, the PCR was carried out. Assay used: immunoSEQ multiplex PCR; TCRdb lists only in-frame clones, some missing. The sample holds more than 130,000 clones, 70% to 85% seen once. Specimen: PBMCs. All receptors derive from a man between 40 and 49 years old in good health and CMV-seropositive.

The chain combines TRBV27 with TRBJ2-7; tentatively, D is TRBD1 (6 bases). Germline values: CDR1 MNHEY, CDR2 SMNVEV (reference sequence). Trimming removed 3 bases at V and 6 bases at J, with 18 bases between. The CDR3 sequence is 15 residues long. This chain's CDR3 is CASSFLAGVVVEQYF. CDR3 coding DNA: TGTGCCAGCAGTTTCTTGGCAGGGGTCGTGGTCGAGCAGTACTTC.

The rearrangement links TRBV12-5 to TRBJ1-5; D is unclear. Trimming pared 3 bases from V and 0 bases from J, leaving 18 bases between. The CDR3 contains 18 residues. Germline-derived CDR1 and CDR2 are LGHNT and FRNRAP. The CDR3 region is CASGFHSTHFYSNQPQHF. In DNA, the CDR3 is TGTGCTAGTGGTTTCCACTCGACACACTTCTATAGCAATCAGCCCCAGCATTTT.

The chain has TRBV5-4 and TRBJ1-1, with D possibly being TRBD1 (6 bases). CDR3 length: 14 residues. Trimming took off 4 bases at V and 0 bases at J, with 10 bases between the two ends. CDR1 is SGHNT and CDR2 is YYREEE in the germline V gene (reference sequence). CDR3 residues: CASSPDSLNTEAFF. The CDR3 DNA sequence: TGTGCCAGCAGCCCGGACAGCCTGAACACTGAAGCTTTCTTT.

This clone was observed a single time. The chain couples TRBV13 to TRBJ2-7; 13 nucleotides line up with TRBD2. Trimming at V came to 1 base and at J to 4 bases, leaving 1 base not matched to a gene. Germline-derived CDR1 and CDR2 are PRHDT and FYEKMQ (reference sequence). The CDR3 covers 15 residues. In DNA form, the CDR3 reads TGTGCCAGCAGCTTAGAGACTAGCGGGGGGTACGAGCAGTACTTC. Encoded protein: CASSLETSGGYEQYF.

The chain has TRBV7-9 and TRBJ2-1, with 7 positions matching TRBD2. The germline V gene encodes CDR1 SEHNR and CDR2 FQNEAQ (reference sequence). The V gene end was trimmed by 2 bases and the J gene end by 4 bases; junction bases not matched to a gene: 11. This CDR3 is built from 17 residues. The CDR3 sequence is CASSLLRGTSEYNEQFF. The CDR3 nucleotides read TGTGCCAGCAGCTTATTGCGAGGCACTAGCGAATACAATGAGCAGTTCTTC. Combining the CDR3 with reference TRBV7-9 and TRBJ2-1 gives the whole variable domain DTGVSQNPRHKITKRGQNVTFRCDPISEHNRLYWYRQTLGQGPEFLTYFQNEAQLEKSRLLSDRFSAERPKGSFSTLEIQRTEQGDSAMYLCASSLLRGTSEYNEQFFGPGTRLTVL.

This clone was seen only once. V gene TRBV5-1 combines with J gene TRBJ2-6, with 9 bases that match TRBD1. The CDR3 is 19 residues long. The V gene's germline CDR1 is SGHRS and CDR2 YFSETQ. V shed 4 bases and J 0 bases; nucleotides not matched to a gene: 11. CDR3 bases: TGCGCCAGCAGCCTCATACCGGGACAGGGTACCTCTGGGGCCAACGTCCTGACTTTC. It encodes CASSLIPGQGTSGANVLTF.

As regards this clone: Germline and junction disagree at one end, which may indicate a read error. This chain links TRBV9 with TRBJ2-5; 7 positions match TRBD2. The J call may not be correct, given that the DNA end is closer to TRBJ2-7. The CDR3 loop spans 16 amino acids. Germline CDR1 is SGDLS and CDR2 is YYNGEE. The CDR3 coding sequence is TGTGCCAGCGGCGTGGGGAGGGGCAAGCCACCCTACGAGCAGTACTTC. It translates to CASGVGRGKPPYEQYF.

This chain joins TRBV6-5 and TRBJ2-7, with D maybe TRBD2 (6 bases). Between the trimmed V and J ends, which lost 0 bases and 5 bases, there was a span of 14 bases. CDR3 length: 15 residues. Germline lookup yields CDR1 MNHEY and CDR2 SVGAGI. The CDR3 loop is CASSYSYGGKHEQYF. CDR3 nucleotides: TGTGCCAGCAGTTACTCGTATGGGGGGAAACACGAGCAGTACTTC.

This chain links TRBV11-2 with TRBJ2-2; 9 positions agree with TRBD2. CDR3 length: 16 residues. Germline V gene data show CDR1 as SGHAT and CDR2 as FQNNGV. J lost 4 bases, V lost 4 bases, and 7 bases had no gene match. CDR3 in amino acids: CASSSLAGVRTGELFF. CDR3 nucleotide sequence: TGTGCCAGCAGCTCTTTAGCGGGAGTCCGCACCGGGGAGCTGTTTTTT.

V is TRBV4-1 and J is TRBJ1-1; possible D gene TRBD1, 6 bases. Germline V lookup: CDR1 MGHRA, CDR2 YSYEKL. This CDR3 comprises 16 residues. The ends were cut back, 0 bases at V and 5 bases at J, with 16 bases in the middle. CDR3 sequence reads: CASSQDVSGARTEAFF. Written as DNA, the CDR3 is TGCGCCAGCAGCCAAGATGTTTCAGGGGCGAGGACTGAAGCTTTCTTT.

The rearrangement joins TRBV6-5 to TRBJ1-1, with a weak D call TRBD1 (6 bases). The CDR3 runs to 15 residues. Trimming left V 7 bases short and J 0 bases short, with 15 bases between. Germline V gene data show CDR1 as MNHEY and CDR2 as SVGAGI. The CDR3 region has the DNA TGTGCCAGCAAAGGACAGTTGGCCATGAACACTGAAGCTTTCTTT. Its protein product is CASKGQLAMNTEAFF.

The V call is TRBV14, the J call TRBJ2-7, with 14 positions matching TRBD2. The J call may be wrong; the DNA end is better matched by TRBJ2-1. The CDR3 contains 16 residues. Per germline, CDR1 SGHDN and CDR2 FVKESK. CDR3 in amino acids: CASSQLWTSGRNEQFF. CDR3 nucleotide sequence: TGTGCCAGCAGCCAATTGTGGACTAGCGGGAGGAATGAGCAGTTCTTC.

The chain recombines TRBV7-9 with TRBJ2-5; D might be TRBD2 (5 bases). V gave up 0 bases and J gave up 5 bases, with 7 bases separating them. Germline CDR1 is SEHNR and CDR2 is FQNEAQ (reference sequence). The CDR3 consists of 13 residues. CDR3 bases: TGTGCCAGCAGCTTAGCACAGCGGGAGACCCAGTACTTC. Protein sequence: CASSLAQRETQYF.

This chain links TRBV9 with TRBJ2-1; D unclear. This CDR3 region has 15 residues. The germline V gene has CDR1 SGDLS and CDR2 YYNGEE. Trimming removed 0 bases at V and 2 bases at J, with 9 bases between. The CDR3 loop is CASSVVAAPYNEQFF. In nucleotides, the CDR3 is TGTGCCAGCAGCGTAGTTGCGGCCCCCTACAATGAGCAGTTCTTC.

This sequence joins TRBV27 and TRBJ1-5; TRBD1 might be the D (5 bases). Germline values: CDR1 MNHEY, CDR2 SMNVEV (reference sequence). This CDR3 is 14 amino acids long. V lost 1 base, J lost 3 bases, and 7 bases lay in between. CDR3 protein: CASSLWGDNQPQHF. The CDR3 DNA follows: TGTGCCAGCAGTTTATGGGGCGACAATCAGCCCCAGCATTTT.

This rearrangement joins TRBV2 to TRBJ2-5; 7 bases align to TRBD2. V dropped 8 bases and J dropped 4; count of bases not matched to a gene: 13. Germline CDR1 is SNHLY and CDR2 is FYNNEI. This CDR3 comprises 15 residues. CDR3 protein: CASSRAGKGAETQYF. The CDR3 region has the DNA TGTGCCAGCTCTCGAGCGGGAAAAGGCGCAGAGACCCAGTACTTC. The full variable domain, completed using reference TRBV2 and TRBJ2-5, is EPEVTQTPSHQVTQMGQEVILRCVPISNHLYFYWYRQILGQKVEFLVSFYNNEISEKSEIFDDQFSVERPDGSNFTLKIRSTKLEDSAMYFCASSRAGKGAETQYFGPGTRLLVL.

This clone was recorded only once. The rearrangement joins TRBV2 to TRBJ2-7; no clear D gene. The germline V gene has CDR1 SNHLY and CDR2 FYNNEI. V was trimmed by 6 bases and J by 2 bases, leaving 8 bases between them. The CDR3 has 12 residues. CDR3 residues: CASSTVTYEQYF. The CDR3 region has the DNA TGTGCCAGCAGCACGGTTACCTACGAGCAGTACTTC. The full variable domain, completed using reference TRBV2 and TRBJ2-7, is EPEVTQTPSHQVTQMGQEVILRCVPISNHLYFYWYRQILGQKVEFLVSFYNNEISEKSEIFDDQFSVERPDGSNFTLKIRSTKLEDSAMYFCASSTVTYEQYFGPGTRLTVT.

The chain links TRBV10-1 to TRBJ2-7, with 10 bases that match TRBD1. This CDR3 is 14 amino acids long. Trimming took 5 bases from V and 5 from J; bases not matched to a gene: 6. The germline V gene has CDR1 WNHNN and CDR2 SYGVQD (reference sequence). The chain's CDR3 is CASSPGTGAHEQYF. The DNA for the CDR3 is TGCGCCAGCAGTCCCGGGACAGGGGCCCACGAGCAGTACTTC.

Regarding this clone: The same CDR3 also results from other DNA sequences found in this sample. The rearrangement joins TRBV4-3 to TRBJ2-7; 10 bases are shared with TRBD2. V gave up 4 bases and J gave up 7 bases; unmatched junction bases: 4. The CDR3 sequence is 13 residues long. From germline, CDR1 is LGHNA and CDR2 YSLEER. CDR3 region: CASSPGLAVEQYF. The CDR3 DNA follows: TGCGCCAGCAGCCCCGGACTAGCGGTTGAGCAGTACTTC.

This chain uses TRBV7-2 with TRBJ1-2; D unresolved. Germline V gives CDR1 SGHTA, CDR2 FQGNSA. The CDR3 totals 12 residues. V lost 6 bases and J 7 bases, leaving 12 bases between the germline ends. CDR3 sequence reads: CASSRSDGGYTF. CDR3 sequence (DNA): TGTGCCAGCAGTAGGAGTGACGGTGGCTACACCTTC.

The chain employs TRBV6-6 and TRBJ2-7; 9 nucleotides agree with TRBD1. The CDR3 loop spans 15 amino acids. J lost 2 bases, V lost 6 bases, and 8 bases had no gene match. From germline, CDR1 is MNHNY and CDR2 SVGAGI (reference sequence). The CDR3: CASSPLGQGTYEQYF. CDR3 in DNA: TGTGCCAGCAGCCCCTTGGGACAGGGAACCTACGAGCAGTACTTC.

This clone turned up a few times. The chain employs TRBV11-2 and TRBJ1-2, with D tentatively TRBD1 (5 bases). Germline V gene lookup returns CDR1 SGHAT and CDR2 FQNNGV. The ends were cut back, 0 bases at V and 5 bases at J, with 13 bases in the middle. The CDR3 sequence is 15 residues long. As DNA, the CDR3 is TGTGCCAGCAGCTTAGACGGGGGTCGGTATTATGGCTACACCTTC. Amino acids: CASSLDGGRYYGYTF.

This sequence joins TRBV5-4 and TRBJ1-1; D is unresolved. From germline, CDR1 is SGHNT and CDR2 YYREEE (reference sequence). V was trimmed by 5 bases and J by 0 bases, leaving 8 bases between them. CDR3 length: 13 amino acids. The CDR3 DNA reads TGTGCCAGCAGTCCAGATGTGAACACTGAAGCTTTCTTT. Its translation is CASSPDVNTEAFF.

This chain joins TRBV6-1 and TRBJ1-2, with 11 bases aligning to TRBD1. There are 14 residues in the CDR3. The germline CDR1 and CDR2 sequences are MNHNS and SASEGT. J was trimmed by 8 bases and V by 5 bases; bases with no gene match: 7. The CDR3: CASSLDRGQGGYTF. For the CDR3, the DNA is TGTGCCAGCAGTTTGGACAGGGGGCAAGGAGGCTACACCTTC.

This clone was seen just once. This chain joins TRBV15 and TRBJ2-7; 8 bases line up with TRBD2. Germline CDR1 is LNHNV and CDR2 is YYDKDF (reference sequence). V shed 0 bases, J shed 5 bases, and the junction held 3 bases outside the gene matches. This CDR3 contains 14 residues. The CDR3: CATSRDGRADEQYF. The CDR3 DNA reads as TGTGCCACCAGCAGAGACGGGAGGGCCGACGAGCAGTACTTC.